The sequence of this TCR beta chain was determined in a study of TIL therapy for anti-PD-1-resistant metastatic lung cancer. Study context: Progressing patients received lymphodepletion, expanded TIL infusion and IL-2. Tumors carried a median approximately 1.6 non-synonymous mutations per megabase.

Time point in this sample: pre-treatment sample, taken before nivolumab and TIL therapy. Whole-study results and caveats: Patients were highly selected, enriched for treatment-naive, never-smoker and oncogene-addicted cases.

CDR3 length equals 14 residues. Germline V gene lookup returns CDR1 LGHNA and CDR2 YSLEER. V lost 0 bases to trimming and J lost 7 bases, with 12 bases between them. This clone came up once. The antigen remains unidentified. The immunoSEQ assay was v3. Data came from immunoSEQ multiplex PCR; TCRdb stores just in-frame clones and leaves some out. The sample contains just under 60,000 clones, around 70% of which appear only once. The receptor's source is a person aged 25-85 years with non-small cell lung cancer. V is TRBV4-3 and J is TRBJ1-2, with D possibly being TRBD1 (6 bases). Sequencing used blood, obtained at baseline. The CDR3 sequence is CASSQDRGALGYTF. In nucleotides, the CDR3 is TGCGCCAGCAGCCAAGATCGGGGGGCGCTTGGCTACACCTTC.